This T cell receptor (beta chain) appears in the sequencing data of a study of blood T cell repertoires in COVID-19. About the research overall: Acute and convalescent COVID-19 specimens originated in the United States, Italy and Spain. PBMCs, B-cell-depleted T cells, or T cells provided the cDNA or gDNA that made up the material.

Seattle patients were enrolled while actively infected and followed longitudinally. Germline CDR1 is SEHNR and CDR2 is FQNEAQ (reference sequence). This CDR3 has 15 amino acids. Trimming cost V 5 bases and J 6 bases; bases outside gene matches: 12. Authors' methods: From reference gene primer amplification, estimates of nucleated cell counts were derived. TCRdb keeps only in-frame clones here, not all; method: immunoSEQ multiplex PCR. The V and J calls and clone size come from that table; D and trimming were worked out from the DNA. The sample holds 150,000 to 200,000 clones, 70% to 85% seen once. V usage is TRBV7-9 and J usage is TRBJ1-2, with 7 bases aligning to TRBD1. The source of this sequence is a woman in her forties with COVID-19, enrolled during active disease. The sequenced sample was peripheral blood. The CDR3 nucleotides read TGTGCCAGCAGCCAGACAGGGCAAGGGTTTCATGGCTACACCTTC. This translates into CASSQTGQGFHGYTF.